The 19 T cell receptor beta chains presented below share a single source sample, sequenced in a study of blood T cell repertoires in COVID-19. The method was immunoSEQ multiplex PCR; TCRdb's version includes in-frame clones alone and lacks a portion of them. This table holds under 300,000 clones, roughly 80% found once. Sequencing was carried out using PBMCs or T cells enriched from blood (not recorded which). The receptor source for this set is a man aged 50-60 years who had recovered from COVID-19.

This sequence joins TRBV19 and TRBJ2-3, with 7 bases identical to TRBD1. V trimming: 6 bases; J trimming: 7 bases; junction bases outside the gene matches: 13. In germline, CDR1 is LNHDA, CDR2 SQIVND (reference sequence). The CDR3 extends over 15 amino acids. The CDR3: CASRNRDSSRHTQYF. DNA for the CDR3: TGTGCCAGTAGAAACCGGGACAGCTCTCGCCATACGCAGTATTTT. The full variable domain, in which reference TRBV19 and TRBJ2-3 provide the parts outside the CDR3, is DGGITQSPKYLFRKEGQNVTLSCEQNLNHDAMYWYRQDPGQGLRLIYYSQIVNDFQKGDIAEGYSVSREKKESFPLTVTSAQKNPTAFYLCASRNRDSSRHTQYFGPGTRLTVL.

The chain links TRBV12-3 or TRBV12-4 to TRBJ2-7, with D perhaps TRBD1 (6 bases). There are 12 residues in the CDR3. V was pared by 6 bases and J by 6 bases, with 12 bases between. The CDR3 DNA reads as TGTGCCAGCAGCCAAACAGGGATCGAGCAGTACTTC. Its translation: CASSQTGIEQYF.

The genes are TRBV7-2 and TRBJ1-5; unclear D gene. Germline V gene data show CDR1 as SGHTA and CDR2 as FQGNSA. Trimming removed 0 bases from V and 7 bases from J, with 10 bases in between. The CDR3 runs to 14 residues. CDR3 sequence reads: CASSLANIGQPQHF. The DNA for the CDR3 is TGTGCCAGCAGCTTAGCGAATATCGGGCAGCCCCAGCATTTT.

For this clone: Germline is not matched at one junction end, which may reflect a read error. The J gene is TRBJ2-2, the V gene TRBV7-7, with TRBD2 matching 9 bases. There are 18 residues in the CDR3. Germline V gives CDR1 SSHAT, CDR2 FNYEAQ (reference sequence). This CDR3 is CASSGGMGGRLAAGELFF. The DNA of the CDR3 is TGTGCTAGCAGCGGAGGCATGGGGGGAAGACTAGCGGCAGGGGAGCTGTTTTTT. Looking up the rest from reference TRBV7-7 and TRBJ2-2 gives the full variable domain: GAGVSQSPRYKVTKRGQDVTLRCDPISSHATLYWYQQALGQGPEFLTYFNYEAQPDKSGLPSDRFSAERPEGSISTLTIQRTEQRDSAMYRCASSGGMGGRLAAGELFFGEGSRLTVL.

The genes are TRBV9 and TRBJ2-2; D gene ambiguous. Germline loops: CDR1 SGDLS, CDR2 YYNGEE. Deletions cut 0 bases from V and 7 bases from J, with 10 bases between. The CDR3 loop spans 14 amino acids. The CDR3 spells CASSVVMAGGELFF. CDR3 nucleotides: TGTGCCAGCAGCGTAGTAATGGCAGGCGGGGAGCTGTTTTTT.

The rearrangement joins TRBV12-3 or TRBV12-4 to TRBJ1-2; D is perhaps TRBD1 (5 bases). The CDR3 covers 12 residues. V lost 6 bases, J lost 5 bases, and 10 bases lay in between. CDR3 sequence: CASRQDSYGYTF. The CDR3 DNA follows: TGTGCCAGCAGACAAGACAGTTATGGCTACACCTTC.

The chain carries TRBV7-8 and TRBJ1-2, with 8 bases fitting TRBD1. The V and J ends lost 1 base and 7 bases, in that order; junction bases with no gene match: 8. CDR3 length equals 15 residues. Germline V gives CDR1 SGHVS, CDR2 FQNEAQ. CDR3 residues: CASSLGGQGHGGYTF. The CDR3 DNA follows: TGTGCCAGCAGCTTAGGTGGACAGGGCCACGGTGGCTACACCTTC.

The gene calls are TRBV15 and TRBJ2-1, with a possible D match to TRBD2 (6 bases). Trimming shortened V by 0 bases and J by 4 bases, and 19 bases separated the two germline ends. The CDR3 spans 18 residues. Germline CDR1 is LNHNV and CDR2 is YYDKDF (reference sequence). CDR3 nucleotides: TGTGCCACCAGCAGAGATCGGGGGAAGGCATTGAAATACAATGAGCAGTTCTTC. Its translation: CATSRDRGKALKYNEQFF.

The V and J genes are TRBV28 and TRBJ2-1; a possible D gene is TRBD2 (5 bases). This CDR3 has 13 amino acids. V was trimmed by 8 bases and J by 4 bases, leaving 12 bases between them. The germline V gene has CDR1 MDHEN and CDR2 SYDVKM. The chain's CDR3 is CASGESNYNEQFF. CDR3 bases: TGTGCCAGCGGGGAGTCGAATTACAATGAGCAGTTCTTC.

The rearrangement joins TRBV25-1 to TRBJ2-3; a weak D match, TRBD2 (6 bases). Germline V lookup: CDR1 MGHDK, CDR2 SYGVNS. The CDR3 is 16 residues long. V lost 5 bases and J lost 4, with 19 bases in between. CDR3 bases: TGTGCCAGCAGTTCCTTACCTGGGGGAGGTGCAGATACGCAGTATTTT. Translating it yields CASSSLPGGGADTQYF.

The chain uses TRBV4-1 and TRBJ1-1; tentative D call: TRBD1 (5 bases). Germline CDR1 MGHRA, CDR2 YSYEKL. The CDR3 totals 14 residues. Trimming stripped 3 bases from V and 0 bases from J, with 8 bases between. The CDR3 sequence: CASSQAGMNTEAFF. The DNA of the CDR3 is TGCGCCAGCAGCCAGGCAGGGATGAACACTGAAGCTTTCTTT.

CDR3 nucleotides: TGTGCCAGCAGCCGCGGGACCAACACTGAAGCTTTCTTT. Its translation: CASSRGTNTEAFF. The rearrangement joins TRBV3-1 (or the pseudogene TRBV3-2) to TRBJ1-1; TRBD1 might be the D (5 bases). V dropped 4 bases and J dropped 2 bases, with 8 bases sitting between them. Per germline, CDR1 LGHDT and CDR2 YNNKEL (reference sequence). The CDR3 is 13 amino acids.

This clone was detected ten times or more. The rearrangement links TRBV2 to TRBJ1-1; no clear D. This CDR3 has 13 amino acids. Trimming took off 8 bases at V and 1 base at J, with 11 bases between the two ends. Germline V gives CDR1 SNHLY, CDR2 FYNNEI. The CDR3 DNA follows: TGTGCCAGCCAAAGGAGGGAGAACACTGAAGCTTTCTTT. It encodes CASQRRENTEAFF. The full variable domain, completed using reference TRBV2 and TRBJ1-1, is EPEVTQTPSHQVTQMGQEVILRCVPISNHLYFYWYRQILGQKVEFLVSFYNNEISEKSEIFDDQFSVERPDGSNFTLKIRSTKLEDSAMYFCASQRRENTEAFFGQGTRLTVV.

The rearrangement links TRBV4-3 to TRBJ1-6, with D possibly being TRBD1 (5 bases). The V gene lost 5 bases and the J gene lost 10 bases, with 9 bases spanning the gap. CDR1 and CDR2 from the germline V gene are LGHNA and YSLEER. The CDR3 consists of 12 residues. The CDR3 DNA reads as TGCGCCAGCAGCGGCGGGGGGTCACCCCTCCACTTT. It translates to CASSGGGSPLHF.

This rearrangement joins TRBV11-1 to TRBJ2-5; the match to TRBD2 covers 9 bases. Germline CDR1 and CDR2: SGHAT and FQDESV (reference sequence). With V trimmed by 1 base and J by 0 bases, 3 bases remained unmatched. This CDR3 contains 16 residues. The CDR3, as DNA: TGTGCCAGCAGCTTAGGGCTAGCGGGGAACCAAGAGACCCAGTACTTC. Translation: CASSLGLAGNQETQYF.

The V gene is TRBV11-3, the J gene TRBJ2-1; the D is unclear. Trimming pared 4 bases from V and 2 bases from J, leaving 12 bases between. CDR3 length: 15 amino acids. The germline V gene encodes CDR1 SGHNT and CDR2 YENEEA. The CDR3 reads CASSSGASPYNEQFF. The CDR3 DNA reads TGTGCCAGCAGCTCAGGTGCGTCCCCCTACAATGAGCAGTTCTTC.

V usage is TRBV19 and J usage is TRBJ2-3, with 7 bases lining up with TRBD2. J lost 5 bases, V lost 3 bases, and 5 bases had no gene match. This CDR3 region has 14 residues. Germline-derived CDR1 and CDR2 are LNHDA and SQIVND (reference sequence). CDR3 sequence (DNA): TGTGCCAGTAGTATCTCGCCTAGCGGAGATACGCAGTATTTT. Translated: CASSISPSGDTQYF.

The rearrangement joins TRBV6-2 or TRBV6-3 to TRBJ1-5; TRBD1 is a possible D gene (6 bases). V gave up 1 base and J gave up 5 bases, with 9 bases separating them. The germline V gene has CDR1 MNHEY and CDR2 SVGEGT. This CDR3 spans 14 amino acids. Here the CDR3 reads CASSYYGGYQPQHF. CDR3 DNA: TGTGCCAGCAGTTACTATGGGGGCTATCAGCCCCAGCATTTT.

V is TRBV18 and J is TRBJ2-3; no definite D call. Germline V gene lookup returns CDR1 KGHSH and CDR2 LQKENI. The CDR3 extends over 11 amino acids. V was pared by 3 bases and J by 5 bases, with 3 bases between. The CDR3 reads CASSPQDTQYF. The CDR3 region has the DNA TGTGCCAGCTCACCTCAAGATACGCAGTATTTT.